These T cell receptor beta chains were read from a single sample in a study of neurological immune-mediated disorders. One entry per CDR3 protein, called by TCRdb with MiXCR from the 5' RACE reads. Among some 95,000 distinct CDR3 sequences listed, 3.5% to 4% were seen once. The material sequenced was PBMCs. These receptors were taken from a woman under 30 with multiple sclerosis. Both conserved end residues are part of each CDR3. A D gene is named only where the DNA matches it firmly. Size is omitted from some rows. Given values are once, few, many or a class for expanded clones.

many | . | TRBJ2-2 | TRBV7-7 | TGTGCCAGCAGCTTAGGGGCAGCGAACACCGGGGAGCTGTTTTTT | CASSLGAANTGELFF
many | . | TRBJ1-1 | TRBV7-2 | TGTGCCAGCAGCTTGTGGAGCCAGAACACTGAAGCTTTCTTT | CASSLWSQNTEAFF
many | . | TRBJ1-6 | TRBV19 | TGTGCCAGTAGTATCGGCCGCAATTCACCCCTCCACTTT | CASSIGRNSPLHF
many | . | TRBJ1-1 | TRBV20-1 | TGCAGTGCTAGAGCAGGAATGAACACTGAAGCTTTCTTT | CSARAGMNTEAFF
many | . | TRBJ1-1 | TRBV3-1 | TGTGCCAGCAGCCAAGTACCCTCTCCGGGCCCCGCGGAAGCTTTCTTT | CASSQVPSPGPAEAFF
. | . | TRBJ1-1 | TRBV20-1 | TGCAGTGCTCTTAGGACAGCCTATGAAGCTTTCTTT | CSALRTAYEAFF
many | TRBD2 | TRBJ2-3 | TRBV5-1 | TGCGCCAGCAGCTTGGGACTAGCGGGGGTCCTCACAGATACGCAGTATTTT | CASSLGLAGVLTDTQYF
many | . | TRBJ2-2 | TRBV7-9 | TGTGCCAGCAGCTTGGTAGGGGCCGGGGACACCGGGGAGCTGTTTTTT | CASSLVGAGDTGELFF
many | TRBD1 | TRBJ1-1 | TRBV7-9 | TGTGCCAGCAGCTTAGGCCAGGGGGGGGAAGCTTTCTTT | CASSLGQGGEAFF
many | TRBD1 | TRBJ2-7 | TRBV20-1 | TGCAGTGCTAGACAGGGGGCGGCCTACGAGCAGTACTTC | CSARQGAAYEQYF
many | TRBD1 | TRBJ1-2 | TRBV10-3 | TGTGCCATCAGTCCTCTCTGGACAGGGACCGCTAACTATGGCTACACCTTC | CAISPLWTGTANYGYTF
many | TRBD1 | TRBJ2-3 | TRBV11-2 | TGTGCCAGCAGCTCATACAGGGGTGTAAACACAGATACGCAGTATTTT | CASSSYRGVNTDTQYF
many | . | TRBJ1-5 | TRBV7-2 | TGTGCCAGCAGCGAGACGCGGTATCAGCCCCAGCATTTT | CASSETRYQPQHF
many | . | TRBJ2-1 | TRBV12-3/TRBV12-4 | TGTGCCAGCACCCTAGCAGTGGTCTACAATGAGCAGTTCTTC | CASTLAVVYNEQFF
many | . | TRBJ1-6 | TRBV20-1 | TGCAGTGCTACCGACCAGGGGATCGATAATTCACCCCTCCACTTT | CSATDQGIDNSPLHF
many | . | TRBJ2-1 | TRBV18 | TGTGCCAGCTCACCATCGGTCGGGAGTACCCATGAGCAGTTCTTC | CASSPSVGSTHEQFF
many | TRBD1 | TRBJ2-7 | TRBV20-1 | TGCAGTGCTAATACAGGGGGCGCCGAGCAGTACTTC | CSANTGGAEQYF
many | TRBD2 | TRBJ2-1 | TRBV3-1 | TGTGCCAGCAGCCGCGGTCGCGGGGGTTTAGAGCAGTTCTTC | CASSRGRGGLEQFF
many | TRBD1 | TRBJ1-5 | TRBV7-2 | TGTGCCAGCAGCCCGGACAGGGGGCTTCAGCCCCAGCATTTT | CASSPDRGLQPQHF